A single sample is the source of the 9 T cell receptor beta chains below, sequenced in a study of T cell responses to AZD1222 COVID-19 vaccine. Assay used: immunoSEQ multiplex PCR; TCRdb lists only in-frame clones, some missing. The sample includes 200,000 or so clones, 88% seen only once; the top ten take around 7.9%. Sequencing used peripheral blood, obtained on day 0 of AZD1222 vaccination. The receptors originated from an adult in good health.

This clone appeared a single time. This rearrangement joins TRBV7-9 to TRBJ1-4; D is undetermined. Trimming cost V 3 bases and J 8 bases, with 13 bases left between them. This CDR3 is built from 14 residues. Germline CDR1 SEHNR, CDR2 FQNEAQ (reference sequence). Here the CDR3 DNA reads TGTGCCAGCAGCTTGTTAGGGAATGAGGAAAAACTGTTTTTT. Protein product: CASSLLGNEEKLFF. Together with reference TRBV7-9 and TRBJ1-4, the CDR3 gives the full variable domain: DTGVSQNPRHKITKRGQNVTFRCDPISEHNRLYWYRQTLGQGPEFLTYFQNEAQLEKSRLLSDRFSAERPKGSFSTLEIQRTEQGDSAMYLCASSLLGNEEKLFFGSGTQLSVL.

The chain couples TRBV6-5 to TRBJ1-2; tentatively, D is TRBD1 (5 bases). CDR3 length: 11 residues. V dropped 6 bases and J dropped 6 bases, with 8 bases sitting between them. Germline V gives CDR1 MNHEY, CDR2 SVGAGI. The CDR3 loop reads CASSRGDGYTF. The CDR3, as DNA: TGTGCCAGCAGCCGAGGGGATGGCTACACCTTC.

This clone was detected once. The chain is built from TRBV2 and TRBJ2-4; TRBD2 matches 7 bases. Germline CDR1 reads SNHLY; CDR2 reads FYNNEI. The CDR3 is 13 residues long. The V and J ends lost 7 bases and 7 bases, in that order; junction bases with no gene match: 7. The CDR3 here is CASTERGDNIQYF. CDR3 nucleotide sequence: TGTGCCAGCACCGAACGGGGGGATAACATTCAGTACTTC.

As for this clone: Other DNA sequences within the sample encode an identical CDR3. The V gene is TRBV6-1, the J gene TRBJ1-5, with TRBD1 identical over 7 bases. Losses at the gene ends were 3 bases for V and 2 bases for J; bases not matched to a gene: 4. This CDR3 comprises 15 residues. Germline V gene lookup returns CDR1 MNHNS and CDR2 SASEGT. CDR3: CASSEARGGNQPQHF. Written as DNA, the CDR3 is TGTGCCAGCAGTGAGGCCAGGGGGGGCAATCAGCCCCAGCATTTT.

The chain has TRBV29-1 and TRBJ2-4; 11 positions agree with TRBD2. The length of the CDR3 is 14 residues. Germline V CDR1 and CDR2: SQVTM, ANQGSEA. With 4 bases clipped from V and 9 bases from J, the junction kept 8 bases outside the gene matches. As DNA, the CDR3 is TGCAGCGTTGCCATAGCGGGGGGGCAAGGCATTCAGTACTTC. Translation: CSVAIAGGQGIQYF.

This chain links TRBV11-2 with TRBJ2-5; 8 positions match TRBD2. The J segment lost 3 bases and the V segment lost 1 base, leaving 16 bases of the junction unmatched. The length of the CDR3 is 19 residues. CDR1 and CDR2 from the germline V gene are SGHAT and FQNNGV. In DNA form, the CDR3 reads TGTGCCAGCAGCTTAGTGTTTCTAGCGGGTCGGCGATTAAAAGAGACCCAGTACTTC. This encodes CASSLVFLAGRRLKETQYF.

This sequence joins TRBV27 and TRBJ2-2; tentatively, D is TRBD1 or TRBD2 (5 bases each). CDR1 is MNHEY, CDR2 SMNVEV, per germline (reference sequence). V lost 2 bases and J 3 bases, leaving 7 bases between the germline ends. The CDR3 contains 14 residues. CDR3 nucleotide sequence: TGTGCCAGCAGTTTAAGAGGGGACACCGGGGAGCTGTTTTTT. This sequence encodes CASSLRGDTGELFF.

The chain employs TRBV10-3 and TRBJ2-1; D ambiguous. The V gene lost 2 bases and the J gene lost 8 bases, with 10 bases spanning the gap. Germline V gives CDR1 ENHRY, CDR2 SYGVKD. The CDR3 has 13 residues. The CDR3 DNA sequence: TGTGCCATCAGTGAGGGGCTAGTCGATGAGCAGTTCTTC. Translating it yields CAISEGLVDEQFF.

The chain recombines TRBV12-3 or TRBV12-4 with TRBJ1-2; D is uncertain. V lost 6 bases, J lost 4 bases, and 12 bases lay in between. This CDR3 spans 13 amino acids. CDR3 region: CASSPGGRYGYTF. CDR3 nucleotides: TGTGCCAGCAGCCCCGGCGGACGCTATGGCTACACCTTC.